The clone carrying this T cell receptor beta chain was counted a single time. What it recognizes is unknown. The record originates from a study of cytomegalovirus exposure and HLA in healthy donors. Whole-study findings and limits: When the data were analyzed later, several of the most significant clusters appeared to be linked to common viral pathogens.

PCR primers comprised 60 Vbeta and 13 Jbeta primers. Using immunoSEQ multiplex PCR, the repertoire was profiled, and TCRdb retains in-frame clones only, with some absent. The repertoire holds under 200,000 clones, with under 85% as singletons. The CDR3 sequence is 15 residues long. V lost 7 bases, J lost 4 bases, and 11 bases stayed unmatched. The V gene's germline CDR1 is MDHEN and CDR2 SYDVKM. The TCR comes from a female donor in good health and CMV-seronegative. The V and J genes are TRBV28 and TRBJ1-2; 8 nucleotides agree with TRBD1. Sequenced sample: PBMCs. This CDR3 is CASIITGTGGYGYTF. DNA for the CDR3: TGTGCCAGCATAATAACTGGGACAGGCGGCTATGGCTACACCTTC.